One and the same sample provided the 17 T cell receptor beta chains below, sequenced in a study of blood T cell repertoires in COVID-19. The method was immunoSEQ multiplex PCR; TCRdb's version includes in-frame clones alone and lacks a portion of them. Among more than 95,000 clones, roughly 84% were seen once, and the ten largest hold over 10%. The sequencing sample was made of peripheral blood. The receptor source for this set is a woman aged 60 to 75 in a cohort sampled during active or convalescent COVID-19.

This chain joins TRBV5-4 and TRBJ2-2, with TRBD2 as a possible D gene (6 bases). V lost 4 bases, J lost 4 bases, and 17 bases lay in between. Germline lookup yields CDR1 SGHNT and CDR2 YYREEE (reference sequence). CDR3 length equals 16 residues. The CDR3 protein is CASSLGGRGSTGELFF. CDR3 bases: TGTGCCAGCAGCCTTGGAGGACGGGGGAGCACCGGGGAGCTGTTTTTT.

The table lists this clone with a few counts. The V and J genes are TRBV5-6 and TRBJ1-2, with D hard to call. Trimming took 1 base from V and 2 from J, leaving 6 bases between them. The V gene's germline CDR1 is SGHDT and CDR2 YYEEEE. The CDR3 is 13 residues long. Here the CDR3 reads CASSLQKNYGYTF. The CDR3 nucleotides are TGTGCCAGCAGCTTGCAGAAAAACTATGGCTACACCTTC.

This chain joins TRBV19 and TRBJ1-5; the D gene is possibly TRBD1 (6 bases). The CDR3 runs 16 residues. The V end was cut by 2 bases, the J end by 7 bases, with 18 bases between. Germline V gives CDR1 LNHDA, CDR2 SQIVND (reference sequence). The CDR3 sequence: CASSIRGRGVTQPQHF. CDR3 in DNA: TGTGCCAGTAGTATAAGGGGGAGGGGAGTAACGCAGCCCCAGCATTTT.

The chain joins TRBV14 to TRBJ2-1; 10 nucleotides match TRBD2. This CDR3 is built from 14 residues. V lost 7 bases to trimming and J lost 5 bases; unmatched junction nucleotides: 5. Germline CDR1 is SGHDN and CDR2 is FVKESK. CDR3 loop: CASTPGLANNEQFF. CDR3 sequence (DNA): TGTGCCAGCACCCCGGGACTAGCGAACAATGAGCAGTTCTTC.

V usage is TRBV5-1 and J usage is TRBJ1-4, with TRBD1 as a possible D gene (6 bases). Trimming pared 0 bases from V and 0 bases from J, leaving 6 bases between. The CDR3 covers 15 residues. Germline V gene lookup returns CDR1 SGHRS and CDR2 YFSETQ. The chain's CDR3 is CASSLDRATNEKLFF. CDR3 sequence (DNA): TGCGCCAGCAGCTTGGACAGGGCAACTAATGAAAAACTGTTTTTT.

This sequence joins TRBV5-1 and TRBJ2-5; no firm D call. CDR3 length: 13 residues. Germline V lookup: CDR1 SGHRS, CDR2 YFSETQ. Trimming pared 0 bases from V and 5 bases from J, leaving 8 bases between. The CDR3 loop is CASSLASTETQYF. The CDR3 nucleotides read TGCGCCAGCAGCTTGGCCAGTACCGAGACCCAGTACTTC.

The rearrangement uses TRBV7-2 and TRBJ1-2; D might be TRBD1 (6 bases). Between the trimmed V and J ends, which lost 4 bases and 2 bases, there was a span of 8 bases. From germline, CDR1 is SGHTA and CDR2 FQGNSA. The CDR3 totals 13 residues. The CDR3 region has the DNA TGTGCCAGCAGCTCAGGACAGAACTATGGCTACACCTTC. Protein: CASSSGQNYGYTF.

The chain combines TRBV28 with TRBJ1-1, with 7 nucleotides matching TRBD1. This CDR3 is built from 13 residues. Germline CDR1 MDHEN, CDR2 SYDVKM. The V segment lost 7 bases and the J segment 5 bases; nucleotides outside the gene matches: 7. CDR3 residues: CASTERGRTEAFF. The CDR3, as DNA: TGTGCCAGCACCGAGAGGGGGCGAACTGAAGCTTTCTTT.

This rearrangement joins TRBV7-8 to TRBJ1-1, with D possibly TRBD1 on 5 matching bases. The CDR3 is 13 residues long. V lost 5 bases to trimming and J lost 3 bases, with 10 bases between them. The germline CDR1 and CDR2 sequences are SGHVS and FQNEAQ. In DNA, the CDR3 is TGTGCCAGCAGCCCGTTACAGGACACTGAAGCTTTCTTT. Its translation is CASSPLQDTEAFF.

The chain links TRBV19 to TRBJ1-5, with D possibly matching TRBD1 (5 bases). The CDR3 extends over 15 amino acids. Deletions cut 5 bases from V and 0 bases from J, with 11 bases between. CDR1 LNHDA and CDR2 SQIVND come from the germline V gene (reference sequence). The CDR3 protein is CASSRRDGSNQPQHF. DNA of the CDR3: TGTGCCAGTAGTCGGCGGGACGGTAGCAATCAGCCCCAGCATTTT. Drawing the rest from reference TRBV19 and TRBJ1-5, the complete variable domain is DGGITQSPKYLFRKEGQNVTLSCEQNLNHDAMYWYRQDPGQGLRLIYYSQIVNDFQKGDIAEGYSVSREKKESFPLTVTSAQKNPTAFYLCASSRRDGSNQPQHFGDGTRLSIL.

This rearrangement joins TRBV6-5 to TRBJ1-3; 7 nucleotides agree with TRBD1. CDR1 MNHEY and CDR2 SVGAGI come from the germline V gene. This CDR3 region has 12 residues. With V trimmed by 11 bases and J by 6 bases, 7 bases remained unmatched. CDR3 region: CAVRQGPNTIYF. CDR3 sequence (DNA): TGTGCCGTCAGACAGGGCCCAAACACCATATATTTT.

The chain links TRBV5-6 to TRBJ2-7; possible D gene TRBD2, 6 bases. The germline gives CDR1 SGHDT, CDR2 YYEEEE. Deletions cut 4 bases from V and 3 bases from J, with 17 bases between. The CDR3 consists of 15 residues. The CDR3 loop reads CASSPTGRSHYEQYF. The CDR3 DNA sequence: TGTGCCAGCAGCCCCACCGGGAGAAGCCACTACGAGCAGTACTTC.

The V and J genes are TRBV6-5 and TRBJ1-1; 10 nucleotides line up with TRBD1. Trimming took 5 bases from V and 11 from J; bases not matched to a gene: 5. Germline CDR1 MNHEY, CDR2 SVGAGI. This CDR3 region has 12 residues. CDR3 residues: CASSRQGQGAFF. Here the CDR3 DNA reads TGTGCCAGCAGTCGACAGGGACAGGGGGCTTTCTTT.

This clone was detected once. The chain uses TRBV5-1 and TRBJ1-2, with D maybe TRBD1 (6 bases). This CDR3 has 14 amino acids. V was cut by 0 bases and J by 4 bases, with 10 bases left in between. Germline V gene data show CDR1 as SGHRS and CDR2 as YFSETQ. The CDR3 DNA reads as TGCGCCAGCAGCTTGGCCACAGGGACCTATGGCTACACCTTC. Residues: CASSLATGTYGYTF.

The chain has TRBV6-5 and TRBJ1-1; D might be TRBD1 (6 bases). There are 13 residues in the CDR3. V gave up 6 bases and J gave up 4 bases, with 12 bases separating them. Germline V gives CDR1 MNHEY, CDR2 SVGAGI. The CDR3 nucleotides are TGTGCCAGCAGCCCAAGGGGGATCACTGAAGCTTTCTTT. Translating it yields CASSPRGITEAFF.

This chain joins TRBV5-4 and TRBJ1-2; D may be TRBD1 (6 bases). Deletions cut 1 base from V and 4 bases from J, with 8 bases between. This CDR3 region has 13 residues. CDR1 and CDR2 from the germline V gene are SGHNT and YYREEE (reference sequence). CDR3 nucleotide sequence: TGTGCCAGCAGCTTGACAGGGTTCTATGGCTACACCTTC. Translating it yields CASSLTGFYGYTF.

In DNA form, the CDR3 reads TGCGCCAGCAGCCCCGGACTAGCGGGAGGGAGCGGGGAGCTGTTTTTT. Translated: CASSPGLAGGSGELFF. The chain has TRBV5-1 and TRBJ2-2; TRBD2 matches at 15 bases. Germline CDR1 SGHRS, CDR2 YFSETQ. The CDR3 is made up of 16 amino acids. Unmatched junction bases numbered 5, after V lost 4 bases and J lost 7 bases.